The rows below give T cell receptor beta chains drawn from one sample of a study of response to subunit inactivated influenza vaccine. TCRdb independently ran MiXCR on the RT-PCR reads; one entry per CDR3 protein. The sample lists roughly 700,000 distinct CDR3 sequences; approximately 14% were seen once. The starting material was PBMCs from blood, obtained roughly 15 days before vaccination. The receptors come from a man aged 50 to 59 who received an inactivated influenza vaccine. Each CDR3 is given without its conserved first and last residue.

j_gene: TRBJ2-5; v_gene: TRBV11-1; CDR3aa: ASSLALLAEETQY
j_gene: TRBJ1-2; v_gene: TRBV6-1; CDR3aa: ASSKPGDGYGYT
j_gene: TRBJ2-3; v_gene: TRBV14; CDR3aa: ASSQAFSGTYTDTQY
j_gene: TRBJ2-1; v_gene: TRBV9; CDR3aa: ASSREWSYNEQF
j_gene: TRBJ2-7; v_gene: TRBV11-1; CDR3aa: ASSLASPRGGRAYEQY
j_gene: TRBJ1-4; v_gene: TRBV29-1; CDR3aa: SVEINEKLF
j_gene: TRBJ2-5; v_gene: TRBV5-1; CDR3aa: ASSLGQLPQETQY
j_gene: TRBJ1-1; v_gene: TRBV5-6; CDR3aa: ASSPRWTGEAF
j_gene: TRBJ2-3; v_gene: TRBV19; CDR3aa: ASSIMSGTDTQY
j_gene: TRBJ2-1; v_gene: TRBV20-1; CDR3aa: SARGLEGGDEQF
j_gene: TRBJ2-1; v_gene: TRBV12-3/TRBV12-4; CDR3aa: ASSPKPGQKQF
j_gene: TRBJ1-1; v_gene: TRBV28; CDR3aa: ASSFPTGRVDTEAF
j_gene: TRBJ2-1; v_gene: TRBV3-1; CDR3aa: ASSRPGSGRYNEQF
j_gene: TRBJ1-2; v_gene: TRBV6-1; CDR3aa: ASSEKGQGYT
j_gene: TRBJ2-3; v_gene: TRBV25-1; CDR3aa: ASSERADTQY
j_gene: TRBJ1-5; v_gene: TRBV5-1; CDR3aa: ASSLDGPGGNQPQH
j_gene: TRBJ2-6; v_gene: TRBV28; CDR3aa: ASSKTGERDLSGANVLT